These 20 T cell receptor beta chains share one sample of origin, sequenced in a study of T-cell reconstitution after alpha-beta-depleted transplantation in children. A TCRbeta library incorporating unique molecular identifiers was prepared. TCRdb called the PCR reads again in MiXCR, with one record for every CDR3 protein. The data hold over 550,000 distinct CDR3 sequences, with roughly a tenth observed a single time. The specimen was PBMCs from the stem cell graft donor, collected from the stem cell graft. Receptor source: a human donor who donated a stem cell graft to a child with acute myeloid leukemia.

The V gene is TRBV7-3, the J gene TRBJ2-5; the D gene is possibly TRBD2 (6 bases). CDR1 is SGHTA, CDR2 FQGTGA, per germline. The CDR3 loop spans 17 amino acids. V lost 3 bases, J lost 2 bases, and 19 bases lay in between. The CDR3 region is CASSFRGTGNPQETQYF. DNA of the CDR3: TGTGCCAGCAGCTTCCGCGGGACCGGGAATCCTCAAGAGACCCAGTACTTC. Based on the CDR3 plus reference TRBV7-3 and TRBJ2-5, the full variable domain is GAGVSQTPSNKVTEKGKYVELRCDPISGHTALYWYRQSLGQGPEFLIYFQGTGAADDSGLPNDRFFAVRPEGSVSTLKIQRTERGDSAVYLCASSFRGTGNPQETQYFGPGTRLLVL.

The gene calls are TRBV14 and TRBJ2-3; 10 positions agree with TRBD2. The V gene's germline CDR1 is SGHDN and CDR2 FVKESK. The CDR3 is made up of 17 amino acids. V trimming: 4 bases; J trimming: 4 bases; junction bases outside the gene matches: 11. Written as DNA, the CDR3 is TGTGCCAGCAGCCTTCTATTAGCGGGAGGATCGGCAGATACGCAGTATTTT. Translated, it gives CASSLLLAGGSADTQYF.

This clonotype was observed at least ten times. V usage is TRBV20-1 and J usage is TRBJ2-2, with 7 nucleotides matching TRBD2. Germline V lookup: CDR1 DFQATT, CDR2 SNEGSKA (reference sequence). The CDR3 spans 15 residues. V lost 3 bases and J lost 1; bases outside the gene matches: 5. The CDR3 here is CSARSRGGNTGELFF. The CDR3 DNA reads as TGCAGTGCTAGGAGTCGCGGGGGGAACACCGGGGAGCTGTTTTTT.

The V gene is TRBV15, the J gene TRBJ1-1; D is perhaps TRBD1 (6 bases). V dropped 0 bases and J dropped 8 bases, with 10 bases sitting between them. CDR1 and CDR2 from the germline V gene are LNHNV and YYDKDF (reference sequence). The CDR3 spans 13 residues. CDR3 protein: CATSRDPGTEAFF. The CDR3 coding sequence is TGTGCCACCAGCAGAGACCCCGGGACAGAAGCTTTCTTT.

The J gene is TRBJ2-1, the V gene TRBV6-2 or TRBV6-3; 10 bases fit TRBD2. Germline V gives CDR1 MNHEY, CDR2 SVGEGT. This CDR3 contains 15 residues. J was trimmed by 7 bases and V by 5 bases; bases with no gene match: 8. The CDR3 loop is CASSPRASGGNEQFF. For the CDR3, the DNA is TGTGCCAGCAGTCCCCGGGCTAGCGGGGGAAATGAGCAGTTCTTC.

This clonotype was seen a handful of times. The chain recombines TRBV7-3 with TRBJ1-2, with TRBD1 matching 7 bases. This CDR3 spans 14 amino acids. The germline V gene has CDR1 SGHTA and CDR2 FQGTGA. V trimming: 3 bases; J trimming: 4 bases; junction bases outside the gene matches: 5. The CDR3 region has the DNA TGTGCCAGCAGCTTGAGACAGGGAGGCTATGGCTACACCTTC. Its protein product is CASSLRQGGYGYTF. Looking up the rest from reference TRBV7-3 and TRBJ1-2 gives the full variable domain: GAGVSQTPSNKVTEKGKYVELRCDPISGHTALYWYRQSLGQGPEFLIYFQGTGAADDSGLPNDRFFAVRPEGSVSTLKIQRTERGDSAVYLCASSLRQGGYGYTFGSGTRLTVV.

This clonotype was recorded a few times. In DNA form, the CDR3 reads TGTGCCAGCAGTACTTCCCTGGCGGGAGCCCTCCCTAACACCGGGGAGCTGTTTTTT. This encodes CASSTSLAGALPNTGELFF. The chain couples TRBV28 to TRBJ2-2; 7 nucleotides agree with TRBD2. The germline V gene encodes CDR1 MDHEN and CDR2 SYDVKM. CDR3 length equals 19 residues. Trimming cost V 5 bases and J 2 bases; bases outside gene matches: 17.

This clonotype was seen many times. This chain links TRBV20-1 with TRBJ2-1; TRBD2 matches 8 bases. V lost 6 bases, J lost 3 bases, and 10 bases stayed unmatched. The germline CDR1 and CDR2 sequences are DFQATT and SNEGSKA (reference sequence). The CDR3 covers 15 residues. The CDR3 sequence: CSAPTGLANYNEQFF. CDR3 in DNA: TGCAGTGCCCCAACCGGACTAGCCAACTACAATGAGCAGTTCTTC.

This sequence joins TRBV10-3 and TRBJ2-7, with 11 bases identical to TRBD1. Germline values: CDR1 ENHRY, CDR2 SYGVKD. This CDR3 contains 14 residues. J lost 5 bases, V lost 8 bases, and 8 bases had no gene match. This chain's CDR3 is CAIASGQGVDEQYF. CDR3 sequence (DNA): TGTGCCATCGCATCGGGACAGGGGGTCGACGAGCAGTACTTC.

The chain links TRBV4-3 to TRBJ2-7, with D perhaps matching TRBD1 (6 bases). Germline CDR1 and CDR2: LGHNA and YSLEER. V was shortened by 0 bases and J by 3 bases, with 12 bases between the two germline ends. The CDR3 spans 15 residues. The CDR3 nucleotides read TGCGCCAGCAGCCAAGATCCAGGGGTAGGCTACGAGCAGTACTTC. It specifies CASSQDPGVGYEQYF.

The chain recombines TRBV7-8 with TRBJ2-3; D gene ambiguous. The CDR3 covers 16 residues. Trimming pared 1 base from V and 0 bases from J, leaving 11 bases between. Germline V gives CDR1 SGHVS, CDR2 FQNEAQ. The CDR3 region is CASSLEGSKSTDTQYF. The CDR3 nucleotides are TGTGCCAGCAGCTTAGAGGGCAGCAAAAGCACAGATACGCAGTATTTT.

This clonotype was seen a handful of times. The gene calls are TRBV9 and TRBJ2-3; 10 nucleotides match TRBD2. This CDR3 region has 14 residues. Per germline, CDR1 SGDLS and CDR2 YYNGEE. V dropped 4 bases and J dropped 4; count of bases not matched to a gene: 3. The CDR3 DNA reads as TGTGCCAGCAGCTTTGGGACTAGCGCAGATACGCAGTATTTT. This gives the protein CASSFGTSADTQYF.

This clonotype was counted a few times. This chain joins TRBV20-1 and TRBJ2-1; 14 positions agree with TRBD2. Trimming at V came to 4 bases and at J to 3 bases, leaving 5 bases not matched to a gene. CDR3 size: 16 residues. Germline V gene sequence: CDR1 DFQATT, CDR2 SNEGSKA (reference sequence). This chain's CDR3 is CSAISGTSGGYNEQFF. DNA for the CDR3: TGCAGTGCTATCAGCGGGACTAGCGGGGGCTACAATGAGCAGTTCTTC.

The gene calls are TRBV7-2 and TRBJ1-5; no definite D call. The ends were cut back, 1 base at V and 5 bases at J, with 18 bases in the middle. Germline assignment: CDR1 SGHTA and CDR2 FQGNSA. The CDR3 covers 17 residues. The CDR3 here is CASSLVIGQVDYQPQHF. CDR3 nucleotides: TGTGCCAGCAGCTTAGTCATCGGGCAGGTGGACTATCAGCCCCAGCATTTT.

This clonotype was seen a few times. V and J are TRBV3-1 and TRBJ2-5, with D possibly called TRBD1 or TRBD2 (5 bases each). Looked up from germline, CDR1 is LGHDT and CDR2 is YNNKEL (reference sequence). V was shortened by 4 bases and J by 0 bases, with 9 bases between the two germline ends. CDR3 length: 14 amino acids. The CDR3, as DNA: TGTGCCAGCAGCCCGGGGCCGTACCAAGAGACCCAGTACTTC. This gives the protein CASSPGPYQETQYF.

The rearrangement uses TRBV28 and TRBJ2-7; 8 bases match TRBD1. The CDR3 is 15 residues long. Germline lookup yields CDR1 MDHEN and CDR2 SYDVKM. V lost 7 bases, J lost 1 base, and 9 bases stayed unmatched. CDR3 nucleotide sequence: TGTGCCAGCACCAAGACAGGGGTTGTATCCTACGAGCAGTACTTC. It encodes CASTKTGVVSYEQYF.

As concerns this clonotype: An end of the junction does not agree with germline; a read error may underlie this. J is TRBJ2-1 and V is TRBV20-1, with 7 bases aligning to TRBD2. The CDR3 has 15 residues. From germline, CDR1 is DFQATT and CDR2 SNEGSKA (reference sequence). The CDR3 DNA reads as TGCTGTGCGCCCGTCGGCGGGAGAGGGTACAATGAGCAGTTCTTC. This gives the protein CCAPVGGRGYNEQFF.

This rearrangement joins TRBV7-2 to TRBJ2-7, with 9 bases that match TRBD2. Per the germline V gene, CDR1 is SGHTA and CDR2 is FQGNSA. This CDR3 has 12 residues. The V gene end was trimmed by 6 bases and the J gene end by 6 bases; junction bases not matched to a gene: 3. DNA for the CDR3: TGTGCCAGCAGGCCACTAGCGGGCGAGCAGTACTTC. This codes for CASRPLAGEQYF.

This clonotype was recorded a few times. J is TRBJ2-1 and V is TRBV3-1, with D possibly TRBD2 on 6 matching bases. Germline loops: CDR1 LGHDT, CDR2 YNNKEL (reference sequence). The CDR3 runs to 20 residues. V was clipped by 3 bases and J by 1 base, with 25 bases between them. The CDR3 spells CASSHAGILRRVGSYNEQFF. Written as DNA, the CDR3 is TGTGCCAGCAGCCACGCGGGAATCCTGAGGAGGGTTGGGTCCTACAATGAGCAGTTCTTC.

This clonotype was seen more than once but under ten times. This rearrangement joins TRBV4-1 to TRBJ2-1; no reliable D call. The CDR3 runs 15 residues. Germline CDR1 MGHRA, CDR2 YSYEKL. Trimming took off 4 bases at V and 7 bases at J, with 17 bases between the two ends. The CDR3: CASSLLLVLPNEQFF. The CDR3 DNA reads as TGCGCCAGCAGCCTGCTCCTGGTCTTACCGAATGAGCAGTTCTTC.